This T cell receptor beta chain was obtained from a study of vaccination effects on CD4 cells after COVID-19. The study, taken as a whole, reports: Marked clonal contraction of both clone types appeared late after vaccination.

Germline assignment: CDR1 LNHDA and CDR2 SQIVND (reference sequence). The CDR3 extends over 12 amino acids. Trimming removed 10 bases from V and 5 bases from J; junction bases left unmatched: 5. As regards this clone: What it binds is unknown.

Sequencing used immunoSEQ multiplex PCR; TCRdb keeps in-frame clones, though not all of them. The sample gives around 59,000 clones, about 73% of which show up once; approximately 1.9% is in the top ten. Viral peptide pools were used in the ViraFEST assay to expand antigen-specific CD4+ T cells, and sequencing came afterward. Culturing for nine to ten days preceded CD4+ T cell isolation. Participants got two doses of BNT162b2 or mRNA-1273 vaccine. This chain uses TRBV19 with TRBJ2-5; 9 nucleotides match TRBD1. The sequence came from a human donor who received a COVID-19 vaccine. The sample in question was CD4+ T cells from PBMCs cultured with HCoV-OC43 spike peptides, obtained after COVID-19 vaccination. The subset was: HCoV-OC43 spike overlapping peptide pool stimulation. CDR3: CATGQGRETQYF. The CDR3 bases are TGTGCCACGGGACAGGGTAGGGAGACCCAGTACTTC.